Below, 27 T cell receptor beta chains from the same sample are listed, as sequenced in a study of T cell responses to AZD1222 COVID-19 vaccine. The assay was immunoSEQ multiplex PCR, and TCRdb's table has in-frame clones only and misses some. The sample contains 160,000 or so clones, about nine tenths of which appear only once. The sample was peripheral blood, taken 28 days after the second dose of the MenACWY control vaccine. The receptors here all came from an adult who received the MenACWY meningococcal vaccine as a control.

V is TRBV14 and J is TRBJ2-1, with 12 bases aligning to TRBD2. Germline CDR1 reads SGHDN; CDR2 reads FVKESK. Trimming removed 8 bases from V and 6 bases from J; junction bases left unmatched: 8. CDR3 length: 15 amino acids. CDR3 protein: CASAIRTSGINEQFF. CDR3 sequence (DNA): TGTGCCAGCGCCATTCGGACTAGCGGGATCAATGAGCAGTTCTTC.

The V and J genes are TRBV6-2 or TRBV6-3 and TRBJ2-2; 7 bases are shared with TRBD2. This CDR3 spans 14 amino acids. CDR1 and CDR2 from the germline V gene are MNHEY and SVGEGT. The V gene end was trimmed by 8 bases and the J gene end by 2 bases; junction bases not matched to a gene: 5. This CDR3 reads CASRPGGNTGELFF. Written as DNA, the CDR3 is TGTGCCAGCCGCCCGGGAGGAAACACCGGGGAGCTGTTTTTT.

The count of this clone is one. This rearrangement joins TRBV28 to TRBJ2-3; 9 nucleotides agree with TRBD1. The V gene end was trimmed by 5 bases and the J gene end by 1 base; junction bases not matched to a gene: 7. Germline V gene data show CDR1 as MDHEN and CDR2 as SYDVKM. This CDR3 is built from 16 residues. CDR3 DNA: TGTGCCAGCAGTGTAAAACAGGGGGCCGGCACAGATACGCAGTATTTT. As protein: CASSVKQGAGTDTQYF.

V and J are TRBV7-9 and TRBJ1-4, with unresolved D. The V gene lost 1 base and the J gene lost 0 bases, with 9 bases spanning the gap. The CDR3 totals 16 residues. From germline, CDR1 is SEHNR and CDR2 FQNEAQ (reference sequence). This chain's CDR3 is CASSLGRLATNEKLFF. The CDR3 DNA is TGTGCCAGCAGCTTAGGGAGACTTGCAACTAATGAAAAACTGTTTTTT. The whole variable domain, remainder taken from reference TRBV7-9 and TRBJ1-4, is DTGVSQNPRHKITKRGQNVTFRCDPISEHNRLYWYRQTLGQGPEFLTYFQNEAQLEKSRLLSDRFSAERPKGSFSTLEIQRTEQGDSAMYLCASSLGRLATNEKLFFGSGTQLSVL.

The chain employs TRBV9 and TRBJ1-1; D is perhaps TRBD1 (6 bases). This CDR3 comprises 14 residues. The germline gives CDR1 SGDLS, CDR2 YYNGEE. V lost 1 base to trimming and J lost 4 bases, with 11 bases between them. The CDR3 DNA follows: TGTGCCAGCAGCGTAACCGGGGGCAGCACTGAAGCTTTCTTT. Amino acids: CASSVTGGSTEAFF.

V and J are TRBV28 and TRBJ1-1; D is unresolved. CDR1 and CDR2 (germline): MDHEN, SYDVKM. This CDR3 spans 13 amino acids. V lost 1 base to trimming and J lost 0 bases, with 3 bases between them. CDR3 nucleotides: TGTGCCAGCAGTTTATTACTGAACACTGAAGCTTTCTTT. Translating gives CASSLLLNTEAFF.

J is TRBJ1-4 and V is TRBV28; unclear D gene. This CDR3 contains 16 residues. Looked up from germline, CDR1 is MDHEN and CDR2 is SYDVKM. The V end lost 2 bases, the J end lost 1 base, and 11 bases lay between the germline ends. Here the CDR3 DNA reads TGTGCCAGCAGTTTACTGGGAGGCGGAACTAATGAAAAACTGTTTTTT. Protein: CASSLLGGGTNEKLFF.

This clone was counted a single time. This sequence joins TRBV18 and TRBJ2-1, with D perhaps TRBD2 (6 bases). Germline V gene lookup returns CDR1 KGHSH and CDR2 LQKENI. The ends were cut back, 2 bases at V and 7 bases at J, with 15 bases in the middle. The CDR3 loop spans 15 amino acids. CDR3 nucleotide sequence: TGTGCCAGCTCACCAGGGACTTTGTGGGGGAATGAGCAGTTCTTC. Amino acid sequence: CASSPGTLWGNEQFF.

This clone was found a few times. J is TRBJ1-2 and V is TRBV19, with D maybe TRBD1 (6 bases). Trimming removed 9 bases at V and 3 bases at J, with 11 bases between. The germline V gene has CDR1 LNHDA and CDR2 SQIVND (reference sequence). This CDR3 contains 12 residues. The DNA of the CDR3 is TGTGCCAGCGGACAGCTGGACTATGGCTACACCTTC. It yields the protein CASGQLDYGYTF.

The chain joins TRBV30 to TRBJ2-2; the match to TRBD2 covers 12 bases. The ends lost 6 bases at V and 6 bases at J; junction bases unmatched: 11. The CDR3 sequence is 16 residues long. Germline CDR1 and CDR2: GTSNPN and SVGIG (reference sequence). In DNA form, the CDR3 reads TGTGCCTGTCGGAGGGTACTAGCGGGAGGTGCCGGGGAGCTGTTTTTT. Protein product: CACRRVLAGGAGELFF.

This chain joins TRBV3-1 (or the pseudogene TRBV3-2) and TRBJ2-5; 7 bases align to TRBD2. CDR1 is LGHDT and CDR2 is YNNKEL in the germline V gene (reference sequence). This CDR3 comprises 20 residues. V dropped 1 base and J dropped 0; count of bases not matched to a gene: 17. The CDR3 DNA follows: TGTGCCAGCAGCCAAGCCCGAGGGCAGAGCGGGATACCCTACCAAGAGACCCAGTACTTC. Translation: CASSQARGQSGIPYQETQYF.

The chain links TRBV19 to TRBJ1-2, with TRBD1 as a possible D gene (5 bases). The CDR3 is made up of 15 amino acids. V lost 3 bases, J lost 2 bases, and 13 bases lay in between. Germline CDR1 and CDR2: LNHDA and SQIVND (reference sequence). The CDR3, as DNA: TGTGCCAGTAGTATTCAGGGACGGCTAAACTATGGCTACACCTTC. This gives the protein CASSIQGRLNYGYTF.

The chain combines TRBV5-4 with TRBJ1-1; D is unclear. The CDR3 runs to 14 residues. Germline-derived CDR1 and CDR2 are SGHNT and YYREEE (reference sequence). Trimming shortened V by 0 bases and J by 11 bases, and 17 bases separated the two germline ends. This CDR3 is CASSLDVVGIRAFF. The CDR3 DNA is TGTGCCAGCAGCTTGGACGTTGTAGGGATCCGCGCTTTCTTT. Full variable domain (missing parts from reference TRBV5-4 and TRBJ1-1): ETGVTQSPTHLIKTRGQQVTLRCSSQSGHNTVSWYQQALGQGPQFIFQYYREEENGRGNFPPRFSGLQFPNYSSELNVNALELDDSALYLCASSLDVVGIRAFFGQGTRLTVV.

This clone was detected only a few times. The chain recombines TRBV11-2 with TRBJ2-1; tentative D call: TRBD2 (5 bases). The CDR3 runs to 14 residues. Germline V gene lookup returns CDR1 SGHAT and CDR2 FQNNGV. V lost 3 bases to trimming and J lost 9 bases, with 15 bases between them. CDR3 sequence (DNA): TGTGCCAGCAGCTTGGACCGAACTAGAACTGAGCAGTTCTTC. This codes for CASSLDRTRTEQFF.

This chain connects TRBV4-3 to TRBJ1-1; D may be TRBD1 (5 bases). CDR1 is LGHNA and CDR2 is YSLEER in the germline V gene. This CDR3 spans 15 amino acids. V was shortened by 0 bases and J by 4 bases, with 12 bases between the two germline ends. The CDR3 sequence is CASSQDRLRGTEAFF. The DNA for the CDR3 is TGCGCCAGCAGCCAAGACCGGTTGAGGGGCACTGAAGCTTTCTTT.

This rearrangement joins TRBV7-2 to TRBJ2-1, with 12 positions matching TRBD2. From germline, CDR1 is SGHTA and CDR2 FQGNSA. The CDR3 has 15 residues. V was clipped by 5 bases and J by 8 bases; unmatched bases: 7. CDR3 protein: CASSLTSGSSDEQFF. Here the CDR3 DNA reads TGTGCCAGCAGCCTGACTAGCGGGAGTTCCGATGAGCAGTTCTTC.

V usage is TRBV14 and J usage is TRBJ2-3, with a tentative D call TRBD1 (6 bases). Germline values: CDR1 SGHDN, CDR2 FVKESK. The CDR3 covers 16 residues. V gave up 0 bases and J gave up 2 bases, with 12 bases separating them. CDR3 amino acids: CASSQEPGELTDTQYF. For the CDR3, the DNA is TGTGCCAGCAGCCAAGAGCCAGGGGAACTCACAGATACGCAGTATTTT.

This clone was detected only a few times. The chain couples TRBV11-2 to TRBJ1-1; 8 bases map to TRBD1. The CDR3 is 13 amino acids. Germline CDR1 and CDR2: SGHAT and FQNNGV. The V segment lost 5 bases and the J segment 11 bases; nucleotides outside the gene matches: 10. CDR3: CASSLFNGQGAFF. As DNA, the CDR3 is TGTGCCAGCAGCCTATTTAACGGACAGGGTGCTTTCTTT.

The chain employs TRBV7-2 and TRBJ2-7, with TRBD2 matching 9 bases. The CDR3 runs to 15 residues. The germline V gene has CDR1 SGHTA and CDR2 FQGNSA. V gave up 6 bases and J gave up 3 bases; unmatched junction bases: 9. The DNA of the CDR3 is TGTGCCAGCAGACTTGCGACTAGCGGAGTCTACGAGCAGTACTTC. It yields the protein CASRLATSGVYEQYF.

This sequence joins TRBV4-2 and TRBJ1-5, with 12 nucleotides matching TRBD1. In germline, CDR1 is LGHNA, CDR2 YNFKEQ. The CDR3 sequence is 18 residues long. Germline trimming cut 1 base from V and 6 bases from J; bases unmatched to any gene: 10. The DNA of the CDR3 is TGTGCCAGCAGCCAAGTTAGAGGGGGGACAGGGGGCGGTCAGCCCCAGCATTTT. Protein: CASSQVRGGTGGGQPQHF.

CDR3 DNA sequence: TGCAGTGCTAGTGGTCGTAGCGGGAGTAGCTATGAGCAGTTCTTC. Translating gives CSASGRSGSSYEQFF. The chain joins TRBV20-1 to TRBJ2-1; 9 bases fit TRBD2. This CDR3 region has 15 residues. With 3 bases clipped from V and 8 bases from J, the junction kept 11 bases outside the gene matches. Germline CDR1 DFQATT, CDR2 SNEGSKA (reference sequence).

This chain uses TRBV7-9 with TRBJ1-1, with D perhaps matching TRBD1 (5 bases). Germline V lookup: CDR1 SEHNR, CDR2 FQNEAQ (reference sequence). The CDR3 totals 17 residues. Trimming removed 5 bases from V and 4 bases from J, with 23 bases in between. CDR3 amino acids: CASSLIRGAGLGTEAFF. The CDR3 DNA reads TGTGCCAGCAGCCTCATCCGTGGGGCAGGGCTGGGCACTGAAGCTTTCTTT.

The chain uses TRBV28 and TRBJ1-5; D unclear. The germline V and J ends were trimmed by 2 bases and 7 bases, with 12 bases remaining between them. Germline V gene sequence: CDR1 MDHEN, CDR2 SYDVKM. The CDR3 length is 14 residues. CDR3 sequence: CASSLGGPLQPQHF. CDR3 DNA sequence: TGTGCCAGCAGTTTAGGAGGGCCGTTACAGCCCCAGCATTTT.

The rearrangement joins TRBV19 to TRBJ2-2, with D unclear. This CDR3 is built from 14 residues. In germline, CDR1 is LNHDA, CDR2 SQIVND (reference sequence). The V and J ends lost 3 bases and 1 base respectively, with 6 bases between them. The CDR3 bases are TGTGCCAGTAGTATTCTGGGGAACACCGGGGAGCTGTTTTTT. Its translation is CASSILGNTGELFF.

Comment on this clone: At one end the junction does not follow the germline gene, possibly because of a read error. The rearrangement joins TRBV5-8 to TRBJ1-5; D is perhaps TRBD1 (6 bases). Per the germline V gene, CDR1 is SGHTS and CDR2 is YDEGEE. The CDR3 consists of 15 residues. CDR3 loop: CASSLEQGSNQPRHF. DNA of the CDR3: TGTGCCAGCAGCTTGGAACAGGGAAGCAATCAGCCCCGGCATTTT.

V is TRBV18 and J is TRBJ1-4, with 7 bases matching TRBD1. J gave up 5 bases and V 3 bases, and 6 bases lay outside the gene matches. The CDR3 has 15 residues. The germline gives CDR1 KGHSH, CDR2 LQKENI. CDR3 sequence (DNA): TGTGCCAGCTCACCCCGGGACAGAGAAAATGAAAAACTGTTTTTT. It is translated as CASSPRDRENEKLFF.

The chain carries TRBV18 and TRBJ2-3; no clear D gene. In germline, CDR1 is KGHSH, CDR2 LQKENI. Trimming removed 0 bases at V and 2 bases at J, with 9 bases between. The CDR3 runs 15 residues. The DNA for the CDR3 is TGTGCCAGCTCACCACCGAATTTCCCCACAGATACGCAGTATTTT. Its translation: CASSPPNFPTDTQYF.